This entry lists 5 T cell receptor beta chains sequenced from one sample in a study of T cell responses to AZD1222 COVID-19 vaccine. The data were produced by immunoSEQ multiplex PCR, yet TCRdb's version contains in-frame clones alone and is incomplete. This sample carries tens of thousands of clones, just over 90% of them seen once, and the ten largest clones take approximately 3.2%. The sample was peripheral blood, taken 28 days after the second AZD1222 dose. The origin of the receptors is an adult who received the AZD1222 COVID-19 vaccine.

This chain joins TRBV27 and TRBJ1-5; D is ambiguous. CDR3 length equals 14 residues. CDR1 is MNHEY, CDR2 SMNVEV, per germline (reference sequence). The ends were cut back, 0 bases at V and 3 bases at J, with 6 bases in the middle. The CDR3 DNA reads as TGTGCCAGCAGTTTATCGGGCACCAATCAGCCCCAGCATTTT. Encoded protein: CASSLSGTNQPQHF.

This chain links TRBV3-1 (or the pseudogene TRBV3-2) with TRBJ1-1, with D unresolved. This CDR3 spans 11 amino acids. V gave up 4 bases and J gave up 8 bases, with 8 bases separating them. Germline CDR1 reads LGHDT; CDR2 reads YNNKEL (reference sequence). CDR3 residues: CASSRTGEAFF. Written as DNA, the CDR3 is TGTGCCAGCAGCCGGACGGGGGAAGCTTTCTTT.

The chain links TRBV6-5 to TRBJ1-2; 8 bases fit TRBD1. V shed 6 bases and J 8 bases; nucleotides not matched to a gene: 11. Germline CDR1 is MNHEY and CDR2 is SVGAGI. The CDR3 runs to 14 residues. CDR3 bases: TGTGCCAGCAGCCATCCGGACAGGGTTGGAGGCTACACCTTC. Translating gives CASSHPDRVGGYTF.

V and J are TRBV3-1 (or the pseudogene TRBV3-2) and TRBJ2-1; no reliable D call. The CDR3 sequence is 12 residues long. The germline V gene has CDR1 LGHDT and CDR2 YNNKEL (reference sequence). V was cut by 4 bases and J by 10 bases, with 11 bases left in between. CDR3 loop: CASSLGAQEQFF. The DNA for the CDR3 is TGTGCCAGCAGCCTAGGAGCGCAGGAGCAGTTCTTC.

The chain is built from TRBV11-3 and TRBJ2-7; 9 bases match TRBD2. Germline V gene lookup returns CDR1 SGHNT and CDR2 YENEEA. The trim removed 8 bases at V and 7 bases at J, leaving 12 bases unmatched. The CDR3 contains 14 residues. CDR3: CASQRGSGGSEQYF. The DNA of the CDR3 is TGTGCCAGCCAGAGGGGCAGCGGGGGGAGTGAGCAGTACTTC.